This T cell receptor (beta chain) was found in a study of shared clonotypes between healthy human individuals. Turning to the study itself: Per donor, three plates held CD4 naive cells, three held CD4 memory, two held CD8 naive and one held CD8 memory. Study results and caveats: Compared with clonotypes that all four donors shared, non-shared clonotypes had lower generation probabilities. Shared clonotypes: roughly 5% naive CD4, about 4% naive CD8, 2.3% memory CD4, 0.4% to 0.5% memory CD8. Naive subsets tended to show greater estimated richness than memory subsets.

About this clone itself: Its matching antigen is unknown.

The CDR3 consists of 13 residues. CDR1 is SGHDT and CDR2 is YYEEEE in the germline V gene. V gave up 2 bases and J gave up 2 bases, with 8 bases separating them. Naive CD8 cells were CD45RO-negative, positively selected for CCR7, excluding terminally differentiated effector memory CD45RA+ cells. The data were produced by immunoSEQ multiplex PCR, yet TCRdb's version contains in-frame clones alone and is incomplete. Of some 2,000,000 clones in the sample, approximately 94% were seen once. The sample comprised naive CD8+ T cells sorted from blood. The chain is built from TRBV5-6 and TRBJ2-7, with unresolved D. This receptor was obtained from a man aged 18 to 29 in good health. The CDR3 region has the DNA TGTGCCAGCAGCTTCTCATCTACCTACGAGCAGTACTTC. Amino acid sequence: CASSFSSTYEQYF.